The 19 T cell receptor beta chains in this list originate from one sample, sequenced in a study of blood T cell repertoires in COVID-19. The protocol was immunoSEQ multiplex PCR, while the TCRdb copy is restricted to in-frame clones and leaves out a portion. The table lists about 250,000 clones, more than 65% of them singletons, with 4.4% in the top ten. Sequenced: peripheral blood. These TCRs come from a man aged 45-65 years with active or convalescent COVID-19.

This clone was seen a handful of times. The chain has TRBV6-5 and TRBJ2-7; D perhaps matches TRBD1 (7 bases). V lost 6 bases and J 5 bases, leaving 17 bases between the germline ends. Germline V lookup: CDR1 MNHEY, CDR2 SVGAGI. The CDR3 extends over 14 amino acids. CDR3 coding DNA: TGTGCCAGCAGGAGACAGGGAGGCGGGAACGAGCAGTACTTC. Its protein is CASRRQGGGNEQYF.

J is TRBJ2-6 and V is TRBV5-4, with a tentative D call TRBD2 (5 bases). CDR1 is SGHNT and CDR2 is YYREEE in the germline V gene (reference sequence). The length of the CDR3 is 16 residues. Trimming cost V 0 bases and J 4 bases, with 11 bases left between them. The CDR3 region has the DNA TGTGCCAGCAGCTTGGTAGGGTCTAGCGGGGCCAACGTCCTGACTTTC. Translated: CASSLVGSSGANVLTF.

The gene calls are TRBV30 and TRBJ2-7, with TRBD1 as a possible D gene (6 bases). There are 15 residues in the CDR3. Per the germline V gene, CDR1 is GTSNPN and CDR2 is SVGIG (reference sequence). The V end was cut by 3 bases, the J end by 0 bases, with 15 bases between. CDR3 in amino acids: CAWSRGWGTSYEQYF. The CDR3 DNA reads as TGTGCCTGGAGCAGGGGCTGGGGCACCTCCTACGAGCAGTACTTC.

The chain recombines TRBV30 with TRBJ1-2, with 7 bases that match TRBD1. The CDR3 is made up of 13 amino acids. V shed 5 bases, J shed 8 bases, and the junction held 11 bases outside the gene matches. Germline values: CDR1 GTSNPN, CDR2 SVGIG (reference sequence). The CDR3 is CAWQLQGPDGYTF. The CDR3 DNA reads TGTGCCTGGCAGTTACAGGGGCCGGACGGCTACACCTTC.

The chain recombines TRBV6-5 with TRBJ1-1, with a possible D match to TRBD1 (5 bases). The ends were cut back, 0 bases at V and 4 bases at J, with 12 bases in the middle. CDR1 and CDR2 from the germline V gene are MNHEY and SVGAGI. This CDR3 contains 15 residues. This chain's CDR3 is CASSYSKGAGTEAFF. CDR3 bases: TGTGCCAGCAGTTACTCGAAAGGGGCTGGCACTGAAGCTTTCTTT.

This clone has a single count. One end of the junction is discordant with germline, which a read error may explain. V usage is TRBV18 and J usage is TRBJ2-1; 12 bases line up with TRBD2. The V gene's germline CDR1 is KGHSH and CDR2 LQKENI. The length of the CDR3 is 13 residues. CDR3 bases: TGTGCCAGCTCCCCACTAGCGGGGGGTGGGCAGTTCTTC. Translation: CASSPLAGGGQFF.

This sequence joins TRBV5-1 and TRBJ1-1, with D possibly matching TRBD1 (5 bases). CDR1 SGHRS and CDR2 YFSETQ come from the germline V gene. This CDR3 contains 17 residues. Trimming cost V 1 base and J 0 bases, with 16 bases left between them. DNA for the CDR3: TGCGCCAGCAGCTTGACAGTCGTTGCAGGGATGAACACTGAAGCTTTCTTT. Its protein is CASSLTVVAGMNTEAFF. Complete variable domain (other parts from reference TRBV5-1 and TRBJ1-1): KAGVTQTPRYLIKTRGQQVTLSCSPISGHRSVSWYQQTPGQGLQFLFEYFSETQRNKGNFPGRFSGRQFSNSRSEMNVSTLELGDSALYLCASSLTVVAGMNTEAFFGQGTRLTVV.

The chain uses TRBV18 and TRBJ2-7, with 7 bases that match TRBD2. Germline V gives CDR1 KGHSH, CDR2 LQKENI. V dropped 4 bases and J dropped 1; count of bases not matched to a gene: 4. CDR3 size: 14 residues. CDR3 in DNA: TGTGCCAGCTCACAAAGCGGGGTATCCTACGAGCAGTACTTC. It specifies CASSQSGVSYEQYF.

This sequence joins TRBV6-5 and TRBJ1-6; a weak D match, TRBD1 (6 bases). With 6 bases removed from V and 11 bases from J, the gap between germline ends came to 17 bases. The CDR3 is made up of 14 amino acids. Germline V gene lookup returns CDR1 MNHEY and CDR2 SVGAGI. The CDR3 protein is CASRLYREYAPLHF. In DNA form, the CDR3 reads TGTGCCAGCAGGTTGTACAGGGAGTATGCACCCCTCCACTTT.

In this sample, this clone turned up once. The chain joins TRBV5-6 to TRBJ1-1; D might be TRBD1 (6 bases). Deletions cut 4 bases from V and 6 bases from J, with 13 bases between. Germline loops: CDR1 SGHDT, CDR2 YYEEEE. The CDR3 spans 13 residues. The chain's CDR3 is CASSRGAGAEAFF. The CDR3 DNA sequence: TGTGCCAGCAGCCGGGGGGCAGGGGCTGAAGCTTTCTTT.

This clone was detected only once. The chain has TRBV11-3 and TRBJ1-2, with 8 bases fitting TRBD1. The germline CDR1 and CDR2 sequences are SGHNT and YENEEA. The CDR3 length is 16 residues. The V and J ends lost 1 base and 7 bases, in that order; junction bases with no gene match: 11. CDR3 in DNA: TGTGCCAGCAGCTTAGGGGGACAGGTCCGCAATTGTGGCTACACCTTC. Its protein product is CASSLGGQVRNCGYTF.

The chain employs TRBV27 and TRBJ2-2; 12 bases align to TRBD2. Germline V gene data show CDR1 as MNHEY and CDR2 as SMNVEV (reference sequence). This CDR3 has 15 residues. V lost 6 bases to trimming and J lost 6 bases; unmatched junction nucleotides: 5. CDR3 nucleotides: TGTGCCAGCAGACCTAGCGGGGGGGTTGCCGGGGAGCTGTTTTTT. Its protein is CASRPSGGVAGELFF.

This clone was seen once. The chain recombines TRBV6-2 or TRBV6-3 with TRBJ1-5; maybe TRBD1 (5 bases). Between the trimmed V and J ends, which lost 2 bases and 2 bases, there was a span of 10 bases. Germline V gives CDR1 MNHEY, CDR2 SVGEGT. CDR3 length equals 15 residues. The CDR3 nucleotides read TGTGCCAGCAGTTACGGTGGGGGGGGCAATCAGCCCCAGCATTTT. Translating gives CASSYGGGGNQPQHF.

The chain employs TRBV7-3 and TRBJ2-1; D is undetermined. The CDR3 spans 15 residues. Trimming cost V 5 bases and J 5 bases, with 16 bases left between them. Germline-derived CDR1 and CDR2 are SGHTA and FQGTGA. The CDR3 coding sequence is TGTGCCAGCAGCCAGCCCCGAGGAATGCACAATGAGCAGTTCTTC. Amino acid sequence: CASSQPRGMHNEQFF.

A single count supports this clone. J is TRBJ2-1 and V is TRBV11-1, with 8 bases identical to TRBD2. V shed 5 bases, J shed 5 bases, and the junction held 5 bases outside the gene matches. CDR3 size: 14 residues. The germline gives CDR1 SGHAT, CDR2 FQDESV (reference sequence). The CDR3 coding sequence is TGTGCCAGCAGCCTTTTTAGCGGGGACAATGAGCAGTTCTTC. Protein product: CASSLFSGDNEQFF.

This rearrangement joins TRBV7-2 to TRBJ2-1; 7 positions agree with TRBD2. The germline V gene encodes CDR1 SGHTA and CDR2 FQGNSA. V was pared by 0 bases and J by 4 bases, with 6 bases of the junction left unmatched. CDR3 size: 16 residues. CDR3 amino acids: CASSLAGGGVYNEQFF. The CDR3 DNA follows: TGTGCCAGCAGCTTAGCCGGCGGGGGAGTGTACAATGAGCAGTTCTTC.

J is TRBJ2-7 and V is TRBV2, with a possible D match to TRBD2 (5 bases). Germline V gene lookup returns CDR1 SNHLY and CDR2 FYNNEI. Trimming cost V 3 bases and J 6 bases, with 12 bases left between them. The CDR3 covers 13 residues. Here the CDR3 DNA reads TGTGCCAGCAGTGAGAGAGGGATGAGCGAGCAGTACTTC. This encodes CASSERGMSEQYF. Full variable domain (remainder filled in from reference TRBV2 and TRBJ2-7): EPEVTQTPSHQVTQMGQEVILRCVPISNHLYFYWYRQILGQKVEFLVSFYNNEISEKSEIFDDQFSVERPDGSNFTLKIRSTKLEDSAMYFCASSERGMSEQYFGPGTRLTVT.

This sequence joins TRBV7-2 and TRBJ2-7; D might be TRBD1 (6 bases). The CDR3 is 15 amino acids. CDR1 and CDR2 from the germline V gene are SGHTA and FQGNSA. Deletions cut 1 base from V and 4 bases from J, with 14 bases between. Here the CDR3 reads CASSLELNRAYEQYF. In DNA, the CDR3 is TGTGCCAGCAGCTTAGAACTAAACAGGGCTTACGAGCAGTACTTC.

The chain has TRBV5-1 and TRBJ1-3, with D tentatively TRBD1 (5 bases). Germline V CDR1 and CDR2: SGHRS, YFSETQ. There are 15 residues in the CDR3. Trimming left V 4 bases short and J 0 bases short, with 11 bases between. CDR3 sequence reads: CASSQTTVSGNTIYF. In DNA form, the CDR3 reads TGCGCCAGCAGCCAAACGACAGTCTCTGGAAACACCATATATTTT.